Following are 2 T cell receptor delta chains from one sample sequenced in a study of gamma-delta chains in newborns, infants, children. TCRdb ran CATT on the reads. The table lists approximately 1,400 delta-chain clones, around 1.1% of them singletons, with around 25% in the top ten. The sequenced sample was blood. The receptors come from a child in good health.

Turning to this clone: A much larger clone lies a single base off, so this may be a read error. The genes are TRDV2 and TRDJ1, with 9 bases aligning to TRDD3. The ends lost 0 bases at V and 0 bases at J; junction bases unmatched: 13. The CDR3 loop spans 19 amino acids. In germline, CDR1 is GEAIGNYY, CDR2 EKD. The CDR3 bases are TGTGCCTGTGACACCGTGGGAACTGGGGGACGACCGTACACCGATAAACTCATCTTT. It translates to CACDTVGTGGRPYTDKLIF.

Details on this clone: A far larger clone is one base from this, pointing to a likely read error. V and J are TRDV1 and TRDJ1; 7 nucleotides agree with TRDD3. CDR1 is TSWWSYY, CDR2 QGS, per germline. V shed 1 base, J shed 0 bases, and the junction held 11 bases outside the gene matches. This CDR3 comprises 18 residues. DNA of the CDR3: TGTGCTCTTGGGGAACGGATACGGTACCGGGGGTACACCGATAAACTCATCTTT. It yields the protein CALGERIRYRGYTDKLIF.